This passage covers 29 T cell receptor beta chains from one sample sequenced in a study of CDR3 diversity in severe acne. TCRdb analysed the PCR reads with MiXCR anew, one entry per CDR3 protein. The table shows some 90,000 distinct CDR3 sequences, with about 48% occurring only once. Sequenced input: blood. The source is a male donor in good health, serving as a control.

This clonotype was seen more than once but under ten times. The V call is TRBV7-6, the J call TRBJ2-7, with D perhaps being TRBD1 or TRBD2 (6 bases each). Germline-derived CDR1 and CDR2 are SGHVS and FNYEAQ. This CDR3 contains 11 residues. V gave up 7 bases and J gave up 7 bases, with 11 bases separating them. The DNA of the CDR3 is TGTGCCAGCAACCTAGGGGGGGAGCAGTACTTC. Residues: CASNLGGEQYF.

The chain recombines TRBV19 with TRBJ1-5; possible D gene TRBD1, 6 bases. The CDR3 is 14 residues long. The V gene lost 6 bases and the J gene lost 5 bases, with 14 bases spanning the gap. Looked up from germline, CDR1 is LNHDA and CDR2 is SQIVND (reference sequence). CDR3 in amino acids: CASSKNREDQPQHF. In DNA form, the CDR3 reads TGTGCCAGTAGCAAAAACAGGGAAGATCAGCCCCAGCATTTT.

This clonotype was seen a single time. The chain carries TRBV19 and TRBJ2-6; TRBD1 matches 7 bases. The V segment lost 9 bases and the J segment 0 bases; nucleotides outside the gene matches: 8. This CDR3 spans 16 amino acids. CDR1 and CDR2 (germline): LNHDA, SQIVND (reference sequence). The CDR3 DNA reads TGTGCCAGCGCTTGGGACAGCCACTCTGGGGCCAACGTCCTGACTTTC. Translation gives CASAWDSHSGANVLTF.

This clonotype was counted between two and nine times. In DNA form, the CDR3 reads TGTGCCAGCAGCCCCCCCGGGTTAACACGGGGGGACACTGAAGCTTTCTTT. Encoded protein: CASSPPGLTRGDTEAFF. The J gene is TRBJ1-1, the V gene TRBV7-3, with a weak D call TRBD1 (5 bases). The CDR3 extends over 17 amino acids. From germline, CDR1 is SGHTA and CDR2 FQGTGA. V lost 5 bases to trimming and J lost 3 bases, with 22 bases between them.

The table lists this clonotype with many counts. The V and J genes are TRBV28 and TRBJ1-1; 8 nucleotides line up with TRBD1. There are 14 residues in the CDR3. CDR1 MDHEN and CDR2 SYDVKM come from the germline V gene. Trimming took 6 bases from V and 5 from J; bases not matched to a gene: 8. CDR3 region: CASSYTGGRTEAFF. CDR3 bases: TGTGCCAGCAGCTACACAGGGGGACGGACTGAAGCTTTCTTT. The full variable domain, in which reference TRBV28 and TRBJ1-1 provide the parts outside the CDR3, is DVKVTQSSRYLVKRTGEKVFLECVQDMDHENMFWYRQDPGLGLRLIYFSYDVKMKEKGDIPEGYSVSREKKERFSLILESASTNQTSMYLCASSYTGGRTEAFFGQGTRLTVV.

The J gene is TRBJ2-7, the V gene TRBV6-1, with 11 bases that match TRBD1. The V and J ends lost 4 bases and 4 bases, in that order; junction bases with no gene match: 3. The V gene's germline CDR1 is MNHNS and CDR2 SASEGT. The CDR3 sequence is 14 residues long. The CDR3 region is CASSAGQGAYEQYF. The CDR3 nucleotides read TGTGCCAGCAGTGCCGGACAGGGGGCGTACGAGCAGTACTTC.

With respect to this clonotype: At one end, the junction sequence differs from germline, possibly due to a read error. The V call is TRBV7-2, the J call TRBJ1-2; 9 bases fit TRBD1. The V gene's germline CDR1 is SGHTA and CDR2 FQGNSA. The CDR3 has 15 amino acids. CDR3 DNA sequence: TGTGCCGGCAGCTTTCCCACAGGGGGCGCGGGGGCCTACACCTTC. This sequence encodes CAGSFPTGGAGAYTF.

To note about this clonotype: A junction boundary mismatches the germline segment, possibly from a read error. The genes are TRBV7-7 and TRBJ1-6, with a tentative D call TRBD1 (5 bases). Germline loops: CDR1 SSHAT, CDR2 FNYEAQ (reference sequence). This CDR3 contains 14 residues. The CDR3 region is CASSFPQGHSPLHF. The CDR3 DNA follows: TGTGCTAGCAGCTTCCCGCAGGGACATTCACCCCTCCACTTT.

Ten or more counts support this clonotype. This chain joins TRBV4-1 and TRBJ2-3, with 7 bases aligning to TRBD2. V gave up 1 base and J gave up 6 bases; unmatched junction bases: 19. There are 19 residues in the CDR3. From germline, CDR1 is MGHRA and CDR2 YSYEKL. In DNA form, the CDR3 reads TGCGCCAGCAGCCAAGTTGGGGGTCGGAGCGGGACCGAGAGGGATACGCAGTATTTT. It translates to CASSQVGGRSGTERDTQYF.

This clonotype was seen once. The conserved phenylalanine or tryptophan normally closing the CDR3 is absent here, so this likely arose from a read error. It is unclear where the CDR3 begins or ends on the DNA, so no DNA is shown, and the CDR3 is as TCRdb lists it. The V gene is TRBV5-6, the J gene TRBJ2-5; the listed D gene, TRBD1, was not tested against the DNA. The CDR3 is 18 amino acids long, termini counted. CDR1 SGHDT and CDR2 YYEEEE come from the germline V gene. This CDR3 is CASSLVGDRGQNGYTFGS.

This clonotype has ten or more counts. The gene calls are TRBV13 and TRBJ2-5; TRBD2 might be the D (5 bases). This CDR3 comprises 12 residues. Trimming stripped 5 bases from V and 7 bases from J, with 11 bases between. Germline V gene lookup returns CDR1 PRHDT and CDR2 FYEKMQ (reference sequence). CDR3 region: CASSPRGGTQYF. The DNA for the CDR3 is TGTGCCAGCAGCCCGCGAGGAGGGACCCAGTACTTC.

The chain uses TRBV7-8 and TRBJ2-4, with D unresolved. Germline loops: CDR1 SGHVS, CDR2 FQNEAQ. V lost 1 base, J lost 9 bases, and 7 bases lay in between. This CDR3 is built from 12 residues. CDR3 DNA: TGTGCCAGCAGCTTAGATATTGGCATTCAGTACTTC. Translation gives CASSLDIGIQYF.

The J gene is TRBJ2-3, the V gene TRBV25-1; D perhaps matches TRBD2 (6 bases). The V and J ends lost 1 base and 2 bases respectively, with 25 bases between them. The CDR3 runs to 20 residues. CDR1 is MGHDK, CDR2 SYGVNS, per germline. The CDR3 region is CASSEFGGVGYQKPTDTQYF. The CDR3 coding sequence is TGTGCCAGCAGTGAATTCGGGGGAGTGGGCTACCAGAAACCCACAGATACGCAGTATTTT.

This clonotype was detected only once. The chain couples TRBV12-3 or TRBV12-4 to TRBJ2-7, with D possibly matching TRBD2 (6 bases). This CDR3 contains 20 residues. V shed 0 bases and J shed 0 bases, with 24 bases lying between them. CDR3 region: CASSLARANWREYTSYEQYF. DNA of the CDR3: TGTGCCAGCAGTTTAGCGCGGGCCAACTGGCGGGAATACACCTCCTACGAGCAGTACTTC.

This chain joins TRBV2 and TRBJ1-2; 8 nucleotides align to TRBD1. Germline CDR1 and CDR2: SNHLY and FYNNEI. The CDR3 length is 13 residues. V was pared by 3 bases and J by 6 bases, with 3 bases of the junction left unmatched. For the CDR3, the DNA is TGTGCCAGCAGTGAGCGCAGGGGGCATGGCTACACCTTC. It codes for CASSERRGHGYTF. The full variable domain, rest sourced from reference TRBV2 and TRBJ1-2, is EPEVTQTPSHQVTQMGQEVILRCVPISNHLYFYWYRQILGQKVEFLVSFYNNEISEKSEIFDDQFSVERPDGSNFTLKIRSTKLEDSAMYFCASSERRGHGYTFGSGTRLTVV.

This clonotype was counted only a few times. This chain links TRBV5-1 with TRBJ1-4, with 9 nucleotides matching TRBD1. The CDR3 consists of 14 residues. V shed 4 bases, J shed 7 bases, and the junction held 5 bases outside the gene matches. Germline V gene data show CDR1 as SGHRS and CDR2 as YFSETQ. The CDR3, as DNA: TGCGCCAGCAGCAGGGGACAGGGTGGTGAAAAACTGTTTTTT. As protein: CASSRGQGGEKLFF.

On this clonotype itself: The junction differs from germline at one of its ends, possibly a read error. The CDR3 protein is CVSGRQGRAGDTEAFF. CDR3 nucleotide sequence: TGTGTCAGCGGACGACAGGGGCGGGCAGGCGACACTGAAGCTTTCTTT. The chain has TRBV11-2 and TRBJ1-1; 8 nucleotides agree with TRBD1. The germline CDR1 and CDR2 sequences are SGHAT and FQNNGV. The CDR3 has 16 residues.

This chain uses TRBV7-3 with TRBJ1-1, with no clear D. The CDR3 covers 14 residues. Trimming cost V 5 bases and J 2 bases, with 12 bases left between them. In germline, CDR1 is SGHTA, CDR2 FQGTGA. CDR3 sequence reads: CASSSGPGNTEAFF. The CDR3 DNA follows: TGTGCCAGCAGCAGCGGGCCCGGCAACACTGAAGCTTTCTTT.

This clonotype was observed many times. The rearrangement links TRBV10-3 to TRBJ1-5; no definite D call. From germline, CDR1 is ENHRY and CDR2 SYGVKD. The CDR3 contains 14 residues. V lost 0 bases and J 3 bases, leaving 6 bases between the germline ends. The CDR3 DNA reads TGTGCCATCAGTGAGTCGTTGAACAATCAGCCCCAGCATTTT. Translated, it gives CAISESLNNQPQHF.

This clonotype was recorded many times. This chain joins TRBV12-3 or TRBV12-4 and TRBJ2-2, with D perhaps TRBD2 (6 bases). Trimming shortened V by 3 bases and J by 3 bases, and 8 bases separated the two germline ends. This CDR3 has 14 residues. The CDR3 nucleotides read TGTGCCAGCAGTTTCACGGGGGACACCGGGGAGCTGTTTTTT. It translates to CASSFTGDTGELFF.

This clonotype showed up many times. The J gene is TRBJ1-5, the V gene TRBV24-1; the match to TRBD1 covers 7 bases. The germline gives CDR1 KGHDR, CDR2 SFDVKD. With V trimmed by 9 bases and J by 16 bases, 14 bases remained unmatched. The CDR3 loop spans 12 amino acids. CDR3 in DNA: TGTGCCACCTCACGAAGCGGGACAGTTGAACATTTT. It encodes CATSRSGTVEHF.

This chain uses TRBV7-2 with TRBJ2-2, with TRBD1 as a possible D gene (5 bases). This CDR3 has 15 residues. The V end was cut by 3 bases, the J end by 1 base, with 9 bases between. Germline V lookup: CDR1 SGHTA, CDR2 FQGNSA. The CDR3 DNA reads TGTGCCAGCAGCTTCGTGCAGGGGAACACCGGGGAGCTGTTTTTT. Protein product: CASSFVQGNTGELFF.

The V call is TRBV25-1, the J call TRBJ2-7, with D uncertain. Germline V gene data show CDR1 as MGHDK and CDR2 as SYGVNS. V lost 4 bases, J lost 2 bases, and 18 bases lay in between. The CDR3 has 16 residues. CDR3 DNA: TGTGCCAGCAGTGTATCGACTGAAATTAGCCCCTACGAGCAGTACTTC. Protein product: CASSVSTEISPYEQYF.

The chain has TRBV7-9 and TRBJ2-7; 8 nucleotides align to TRBD2. The V gene's germline CDR1 is SEHNR and CDR2 FQNEAQ (reference sequence). V gave up 5 bases and J gave up 4 bases; unmatched junction bases: 7. The CDR3 totals 14 residues. The DNA of the CDR3 is TGTGCCAGCAGCCCCGGGACTAGAGGTTACGAGCAGTACTTC. It encodes CASSPGTRGYEQYF.

V is TRBV7-8 and J is TRBJ1-2, with TRBD1 identical over 8 bases. CDR1 SGHVS and CDR2 FQNEAQ come from the germline V gene. Trimming took 4 bases from V and 7 from J; bases not matched to a gene: 8. This CDR3 comprises 14 residues. The CDR3: CASSSGQGYRGYTF. CDR3 nucleotide sequence: TGTGCCAGCAGCTCAGGACAGGGCTATCGTGGCTACACCTTC.

With respect to this clonotype: The junction and the germline gene differ at one end; a read error may be behind it. The chain couples TRBV10-3 to TRBJ2-7, with D hard to call. Germline CDR1 reads ENHRY; CDR2 reads SYGVKD. The CDR3 spans 13 residues. In DNA form, the CDR3 reads TGTGCCATCAGGGGTCGCCTATCCTACGAGCTGTACTTC. It yields the protein CAIRGRLSYELYF.

The chain links TRBV10-2 to TRBJ2-4; TRBD1 agrees at 8 bases. With V trimmed by 2 bases and J by 8 bases, 5 bases remained unmatched. This CDR3 has 14 amino acids. Germline lookup yields CDR1 WSHSY and CDR2 SAAADI. CDR3 sequence: CASSESGQGYIQYF. The CDR3 nucleotides read TGCGCCAGCAGTGAGAGTGGACAGGGCTACATTCAGTACTTC.

The CDR3 loop is CASSSSIQETQYF. The CDR3 bases are TGCGCCAGCAGCTCGTCGATTCAAGAGACCCAGTACTTC. The chain employs TRBV5-1 and TRBJ2-5; D is unresolved. CDR1 SGHRS and CDR2 YFSETQ come from the germline V gene. Trimming left V 3 bases short and J 2 bases short, with 8 bases between. The CDR3 totals 13 residues.

This clonotype was detected a few times. The gene calls are TRBV6-6 and TRBJ2-5; D is undetermined. The CDR3 is made up of 11 amino acids. V was cut by 6 bases and J by 5 bases, with 7 bases left in between. Per the germline V gene, CDR1 is MNHNY and CDR2 is SVGAGI (reference sequence). CDR3 coding DNA: TGTGCCAGCAGAAACGTGGAGACCCAGTACTTC. This gives the protein CASRNVETQYF.